The sample holds a few counts of the clone carrying this T cell receptor beta chain. The antigen is not known. This record belongs to a study of beta chain features in type 1 diabetes. Study in general: Age and gender were similar between patients and healthy donors, as were cell yields. Study findings and constraints: A moderate, significant TCRB CDR3 shortening appeared in type 1 diabetes across four CD4+ subsets. Cells expressing TCR highly could be over-represented by cDNA sequencing. More deletions and fewer insertions at VDJ junctions were found in patients with type 1 diabetes.

After removal of 4 bases from V and 4 bases from J, the junction contained 4 bases not matched to a gene. Germline values: CDR1 PRHDT, CDR2 FYEKMQ (reference sequence). The CDR3 length is 14 residues. What was sequenced were expressed TCRB transcripts, since all of the isolated RNA had been reverse transcribed. Measured with immunoSEQ multiplex PCR; TCRdb has only the in-frame clones, and not every one. The sample lists 200,000 to 300,000 clones; approximately 20% were seen once. This TCR derives from a middle-aged woman with type 1 diabetes. The chain joins TRBV13 to TRBJ1-1, with 9 nucleotides matching TRBD1. The specimen sequenced was naive CD4+ T cells from blood. The chain's CDR3 is CASSSQGALTEAFF. CDR3 sequence (DNA): TGTGCCAGCAGCTCACAGGGGGCCCTCACTGAAGCTTTCTTT.